A single sample is the source of the 27 T cell receptor beta chains below, sequenced in a study of control samples from healthy donors and cancer patients. Here immunoSEQ multiplex PCR was the method, and the copy in TCRdb shows in-frame clones only, minus some. This sample has 200,000 or so clones, with approximately 90% found just once. The specimen sequenced was blood. These receptors were collected from a man aged 25 to 40 in good health.

The chain recombines TRBV5-1 with TRBJ1-6; D is ambiguous. Germline V gene sequence: CDR1 SGHRS, CDR2 YFSETQ. The CDR3 consists of 16 residues. V lost 3 bases and J lost 0, with 10 bases in between. CDR3 coding DNA: TGCGCCAGCAGCTATTACGAAACCTCCTATAATTCACCCCTCCACTTT. Translation: CASSYYETSYNSPLHF.

V gene TRBV27 combines with J gene TRBJ2-3; possibly TRBD2 for D (6 bases). CDR3 length equals 14 residues. Between the trimmed V and J ends, which lost 5 bases and 4 bases, there was a span of 13 bases. Per the germline V gene, CDR1 is MNHEY and CDR2 is SMNVEV (reference sequence). CDR3 coding DNA: TGTGCCAGCAGTAGGGCGGGGACGGCAGATACGCAGTATTTT. Amino acid sequence: CASSRAGTADTQYF.

The chain has TRBV6-6 and TRBJ1-2, with D unclear. This CDR3 comprises 14 residues. Germline lookup yields CDR1 MNHNY and CDR2 SVGAGI (reference sequence). Trimming cost V 5 bases and J 5 bases, with 15 bases left between them. The DNA of the CDR3 is TGTGCCAGCAGTCAAGACCCAAGAGGGTATGGCTACACCTTC. Translation gives CASSQDPRGYGYTF.

The gene calls are TRBV3-1 (or the pseudogene TRBV3-2) and TRBJ1-1; 7 bases are shared with TRBD1. The CDR3 has 13 amino acids. From germline, CDR1 is LGHDT and CDR2 YNNKEL (reference sequence). The V and J ends lost 6 bases and 7 bases, in that order; junction bases with no gene match: 8. CDR3 protein: CASSEGTALEAFF. The CDR3 region has the DNA TGTGCCAGCAGTGAAGGGACAGCCCTTGAAGCTTTCTTT.

This rearrangement joins TRBV29-1 to TRBJ2-3; 7 bases map to TRBD1. In germline, CDR1 is SQVTM, CDR2 ANQGSEA. V lost 4 bases, J lost 0 bases, and 4 bases stayed unmatched. CDR3 size: 14 residues. The CDR3 loop is CSVAKGASTDTQYF. The CDR3 DNA follows: TGCAGCGTTGCCAAGGGGGCGAGCACAGATACGCAGTATTTT.

This chain links TRBV13 with TRBJ2-3; maybe TRBD1 (6 bases). Germline V gene data show CDR1 as PRHDT and CDR2 as FYEKMQ (reference sequence). The V end was cut by 0 bases, the J end by 10 bases, with 8 bases between. The CDR3 has 12 residues. The CDR3 sequence: CASSLGQGPQYF. Written as DNA, the CDR3 is TGTGCCAGCAGCTTAGGACAGGGTCCGCAGTATTTT.

This rearrangement joins TRBV6-5 to TRBJ2-7; no definite D call. Trimming shortened V by 7 bases and J by 3 bases, and 7 bases separated the two germline ends. Germline assignment: CDR1 MNHEY and CDR2 SVGAGI. The CDR3 covers 11 residues. Here the CDR3 reads CASNEGYEQYF. As DNA, the CDR3 is TGTGCCAGCAACGAAGGCTACGAGCAGTACTTC.

CDR3 loop: CASSLTGDGRAFF. The CDR3 DNA follows: TGTGCCAGCAGCTTGACAGGGGACGGGCGAGCTTTCTTT. The chain employs TRBV7-3 and TRBJ1-1, with 8 bases aligning to TRBD1. Germline V gene lookup returns CDR1 SGHTA and CDR2 FQGTGA. The CDR3 is 13 amino acids. Trimming took 3 bases from V and 10 from J; bases not matched to a gene: 7.

The J gene is TRBJ2-1, the V gene TRBV6-4; 10 nucleotides agree with TRBD2. The germline V gene encodes CDR1 MRHNA and CDR2 SNTAGT. The J segment lost 9 bases and the V segment lost 2 bases, leaving 4 bases of the junction unmatched. This CDR3 is 14 amino acids long. The DNA for the CDR3 is TGTGCCAGCAGTGACCAGCGGGGGGGCCCTGAGCAGTTCTTC. Translation gives CASSDQRGGPEQFF.

The chain employs TRBV30 and TRBJ2-7, with TRBD1 as a possible D gene (6 bases). V gave up 5 bases and J gave up 2 bases, with 16 bases separating them. The CDR3 runs to 14 residues. Germline assignment: CDR1 GTSNPN and CDR2 SVGIG (reference sequence). The CDR3 DNA follows: TGTGCCTGGTCCGGGACATCAAGGGCCTACGAGCAGTACTTC. Its translation: CAWSGTSRAYEQYF.

This clone was recorded only once. The genes are TRBV5-1 and TRBJ1-1; D unresolved. The CDR3 is 15 residues long. The V and J ends lost 1 base and 1 base respectively, with 11 bases between them. Germline-derived CDR1 and CDR2 are SGHRS and YFSETQ. The CDR3 loop is CASSLLLLGNTEAFF. The CDR3 DNA sequence: TGCGCCAGCAGCTTGCTCCTGTTGGGGAACACTGAAGCTTTCTTT.

With respect to this clone: This sample also contains other DNA sequences that code for the same CDR3. The chain has TRBV30 and TRBJ1-5, with D possibly matching TRBD1 (5 bases). The CDR3 consists of 13 residues. V lost 2 bases and J lost 4, with 9 bases in between. Germline V gene lookup returns CDR1 GTSNPN and CDR2 SVGIG (reference sequence). The CDR3 spells CAWSRDSNQPQHF. CDR3 in DNA: TGTGCCTGGAGTCGAGACAGTAATCAGCCCCAGCATTTT.

The CDR3 sequence: CASSRQDPNYGYTF. CDR3 bases: TGTGCCAGCAGCCGACAGGACCCTAACTATGGCTACACCTTC. The rearrangement uses TRBV9 and TRBJ1-2, with a possible D match to TRBD1 (6 bases). CDR1 and CDR2 from the germline V gene are SGDLS and YYNGEE. Trimming left V 4 bases short and J 0 bases short, with 10 bases between. This CDR3 is 14 amino acids long.

The chain links TRBV6-4 to TRBJ2-6; weak D call: TRBD2 (5 bases). The CDR3 length is 15 residues. Germline V lookup: CDR1 MRHNA, CDR2 SNTAGT. V shed 3 bases and J shed 2 bases, with 8 bases lying between them. CDR3 sequence (DNA): TGTGCCAGCAGTGAAGGAGGAACTGGGGCCAACGTCCTGACTTTC. The encoded protein is CASSEGGTGANVLTF.

The chain links TRBV10-3 to TRBJ2-5; D is ambiguous. Germline CDR1 is ENHRY and CDR2 is SYGVKD. The CDR3 runs to 12 residues. Trimming stripped 4 bases from V and 5 bases from J, with 8 bases between. The CDR3 DNA reads TGTGCCATCAGTGGTCAACAGGAGACCCAGTACTTC. Its protein is CAISGQQETQYF.

This chain connects TRBV7-5 to TRBJ1-2; the table assigns TRBD1, which was not confirmed against the DNA. TRBV7-5 is tagged as a pseudogene. This CDR3 region has 19 residues. The CDR3 DNA follows: TGTGCCAGAAGCTTTAGGTACAGGTCCTTCCTCGGAACATTATATGGCTACACCTTC. As protein: CARSFRYRSFLGTLYGYTF.

The chain joins TRBV28 to TRBJ1-4, with TRBD1 matching 8 bases. V shed 6 bases and J 6 bases; nucleotides not matched to a gene: 6. Germline CDR1 MDHEN, CDR2 SYDVKM. The CDR3 has 14 residues. In DNA form, the CDR3 reads TGTGCCAGCAGCCGTAGACAGGGGTATGAAAAACTGTTTTTT. Amino acids: CASSRRQGYEKLFF.

This chain links TRBV28 with TRBJ1-5, with D unclear. Trimming removed 2 bases from V and 2 bases from J, with 13 bases in between. Germline-derived CDR1 and CDR2 are MDHEN and SYDVKM. The CDR3 loop spans 16 amino acids. CDR3 in amino acids: CASSLRAGRGNQPQHF. As DNA, the CDR3 is TGTGCCAGCAGTTTAAGGGCTGGGCGAGGCAATCAGCCCCAGCATTTT.

This clone was detected a few times. V gene TRBV4-1 combines with J gene TRBJ2-7; 10 nucleotides align to TRBD2. V lost 0 bases, J lost 5 bases, and 7 bases stayed unmatched. This CDR3 has 16 amino acids. CDR1 and CDR2 (germline): MGHRA, YSYEKL. The CDR3 coding sequence is TGCGCCAGCAGCCAAGAGGAGACTAGCGGGTCGGACGAGCAGTACTTC. It is translated as CASSQEETSGSDEQYF.

The chain employs TRBV7-9 and TRBJ2-2; no clear D. With 5 bases removed from V and 1 base from J, the gap between germline ends came to 5 bases. The V gene's germline CDR1 is SEHNR and CDR2 FQNEAQ (reference sequence). CDR3 size: 13 residues. This CDR3 reads CASSPQNTGELFF. In nucleotides, the CDR3 is TGTGCCAGCAGCCCCCAGAACACCGGGGAGCTGTTTTTT.

A remark on this clone: The junction differs from germline at one of its ends, possibly a read error. The chain employs TRBV2 and TRBJ1-6; a weak D match, TRBD1 (6 bases). This CDR3 spans 12 amino acids. The germline V gene has CDR1 SNHLY and CDR2 FYNNEI. CDR3 in amino acids: CASKFEGEVLYF. CDR3 DNA sequence: TGTGCCAGCAAGTTTGAGGGGGAAGTGTTGTACTTT.

The chain recombines TRBV9 with TRBJ2-7; 9 positions agree with TRBD1. The V gene's germline CDR1 is SGDLS and CDR2 YYNGEE. The CDR3 runs 13 residues. Germline trimming cut 4 bases from V and 7 bases from J; bases unmatched to any gene: 6. CDR3 region: CASSPRQGDEQYF. The CDR3 nucleotides read TGTGCCAGCAGCCCACGACAGGGGGATGAGCAGTACTTC.

Details on this clone: The sample carries other DNA sequences with the same CDR3. V and J are TRBV11-3 and TRBJ2-1; TRBD2 might be the D (5 bases). The CDR3 is made up of 15 amino acids. Germline V lookup: CDR1 SGHNT, CDR2 YENEEA. The ends were cut back, 0 bases at V and 0 bases at J, with 6 bases in the middle. The CDR3 region is CASSLEGSSYNEQFF. The CDR3, as DNA: TGTGCCAGCAGCTTAGAAGGGAGCTCCTACAATGAGCAGTTCTTC.

In its sample, this clone was seen once. The J gene is TRBJ1-1, the V gene TRBV7-3, with 7 nucleotides matching TRBD1. The J segment lost 0 bases and the V segment lost 5 bases, leaving 3 bases of the junction unmatched. The length of the CDR3 is 14 residues. Germline loops: CDR1 SGHTA, CDR2 FQGTGA. CDR3 DNA: TGTGCCAGCAGCCCAACAGGGGTGAACACTGAAGCTTTCTTT. This encodes CASSPTGVNTEAFF. The variable domain in full, completed from reference TRBV7-3 and TRBJ1-1, reads GAGVSQTPSNKVTEKGKYVELRCDPISGHTALYWYRQSLGQGPEFLIYFQGTGAADDSGLPNDRFFAVRPEGSVSTLKIQRTERGDSAVYLCASSPTGVNTEAFFGQGTRLTVV.

This clone was observed a handful of times. This chain connects TRBV7-2 to TRBJ1-2; the match to TRBD1 covers 11 bases. The CDR3 consists of 14 residues. V lost 5 bases, J lost 5 bases, and 4 bases stayed unmatched. Germline V gives CDR1 SGHTA, CDR2 FQGNSA. CDR3 sequence (DNA): TGTGCCAGCAGCCCGGACAGGGGGCATTATGGCTACACCTTC. Its protein product is CASSPDRGHYGYTF. Drawing the rest from reference TRBV7-2 and TRBJ1-2, the complete variable domain is GAGVSQSPSNKVTEKGKDVELRCDPISGHTALYWYRQSLGQGLEFLIYFQGNSAPDKSGLPSDRFSAERTGGSVSTLTIQRTQQEDSAVYLCASSPDRGHYGYTFGSGTRLTVV.

In its sample, this clone was seen many times. The chain employs TRBV28 and TRBJ1-5; D may be TRBD1 (5 bases). The CDR3 runs 15 residues. Trimming pared 2 bases from V and 7 bases from J, leaving 15 bases between. Germline V gene lookup returns CDR1 MDHEN and CDR2 SYDVKM. CDR3 nucleotide sequence: TGTGCCAGCAGTTTACGGTCCGCAGGGAGCCAGCCCCAGCATTTT. Translated: CASSLRSAGSQPQHF.

This rearrangement joins TRBV29-1 to TRBJ1-1; D remains unclear. Deletions cut 0 bases from V and 3 bases from J, with 5 bases between. Germline lookup yields CDR1 SQVTM and CDR2 ANQGSEA. There are 12 residues in the CDR3. CDR3 nucleotide sequence: TGCAGCGTTGAAGAGGGGTACACTGAAGCTTTCTTT. This codes for CSVEEGYTEAFF.